These 17 T cell receptor beta chains were all obtained from the same sample, sequenced in a study of OX40 agonist ivuxolimab in advanced cancers. Clones were sequenced by immunoSEQ multiplex PCR, and TCRdb holds only the in-frame ones, with some missing. This sample has over 85,000 clones, with 75% to 95% found just once. Specimen: CD4+ or CD8+ T cells sorted from blood, collected in a trial of the OX40 agonist ivuxolimab. All receptors come from an adult with an advanced solid tumor such as melanoma, head and neck, liver or kidney cancer.

The gene calls are TRBV20-1 and TRBJ2-5, with D possibly matching TRBD2 (6 bases). The CDR3 has 11 amino acids. Trimming pared 6 bases from V and 5 bases from J, leaving 10 bases between. Germline V CDR1 and CDR2: DFQATT, SNEGSKA (reference sequence). The CDR3: CSARRGETQYF. CDR3 DNA sequence: TGCAGTGCCCGACGGGGGGAGACCCAGTACTTC.

The chain has TRBV7-2 and TRBJ2-2; 10 positions match TRBD2. CDR1 is SGHTA and CDR2 is FQGNSA in the germline V gene. Losses at the gene ends were 1 base for V and 6 bases for J; bases not matched to a gene: 5. The CDR3 is made up of 16 amino acids. The CDR3 DNA reads as TGTGCCAGCAGCTTAGTAGCGGGAGGAAGGGCCGGGGAGCTGTTTTTT. Translation gives CASSLVAGGRAGELFF. Full variable domain (remainder filled in from reference TRBV7-2 and TRBJ2-2): GAGVSQSPSNKVTEKGKDVELRCDPISGHTALYWYRQSLGQGLEFLIYFQGNSAPDKSGLPSDRFSAERTGGSVSTLTIQRTQQEDSAVYLCASSLVAGGRAGELFFGEGSRLTVL.

This clone was seen a handful of times. The rearrangement uses TRBV7-3 and TRBJ2-5, with D possibly TRBD2 on 5 matching bases. The CDR3 loop spans 13 amino acids. V lost 6 bases and J lost 2, with 10 bases in between. The germline gives CDR1 SGHTA, CDR2 FQGTGA. The CDR3 DNA follows: TGTGCCAGCAGTGCTAGCTCTCAAGAGACCCAGTACTTC. Translation gives CASSASSQETQYF. The variable domain in full, completed from reference TRBV7-3 and TRBJ2-5, reads GAGVSQTPSNKVTEKGKYVELRCDPISGHTALYWYRQSLGQGPEFLIYFQGTGAADDSGLPNDRFFAVRPEGSVSTLKIQRTERGDSAVYLCASSASSQETQYFGPGTRLLVL.

This chain uses TRBV19 with TRBJ1-5; D unresolved. The CDR3 is made up of 13 amino acids. Germline loops: CDR1 LNHDA, CDR2 SQIVND (reference sequence). Trimming removed 10 bases at V and 7 bases at J, with 17 bases between. The CDR3 region is CATHVGRGQPQHF. As DNA, the CDR3 is TGTGCCACCCACGTAGGGCGCGGACAGCCCCAGCATTTT.

The chain joins TRBV5-4 to TRBJ2-3; no reliable D call. The CDR3 spans 15 residues. Looked up from germline, CDR1 is SGHNT and CDR2 is YYREEE (reference sequence). V was shortened by 3 bases and J by 2 bases, with 13 bases between the two germline ends. CDR3 region: CASSSAESHTDTQYF. CDR3 nucleotide sequence: TGTGCCAGCAGCTCGGCAGAGTCGCACACAGATACGCAGTATTTT.

A single count supports this clone. The sample holds other DNA sequences that translate to the same CDR3. The chain links TRBV18 to TRBJ1-1; D is unclear. CDR1 is KGHSH, CDR2 LQKENI, per germline. Trimming took 3 bases from V and 0 from J, leaving 5 bases between them. The CDR3 spans 13 residues. The CDR3: CASSPDMNTEAFF. In DNA, the CDR3 is TGTGCCAGCTCACCTGACATGAACACTGAAGCTTTCTTT.

The rearrangement joins TRBV6-6 to TRBJ2-7; D ambiguous. Per the germline V gene, CDR1 is MNHNY and CDR2 is SVGAGI (reference sequence). The CDR3 contains 11 residues. Trimming stripped 6 bases from V and 6 bases from J, with 9 bases between. The CDR3: CASSRLGEQYF. In DNA, the CDR3 is TGTGCCAGCAGCCGCCTCGGCGAGCAGTACTTC.

This clone was observed a single time. The chain employs TRBV11-2 and TRBJ1-1, with a possible D match to TRBD1 (6 bases). In germline, CDR1 is SGHAT, CDR2 FQNNGV. CDR3 length: 15 residues. Between the trimmed V and J ends, which lost 3 bases and 5 bases, there was a span of 16 bases. The CDR3 spells CASSFTTGTGTEAFF. CDR3 nucleotide sequence: TGTGCCAGCAGCTTTACCACAGGGACGGGGACTGAAGCTTTCTTT. Combining the CDR3 with reference TRBV11-2 and TRBJ1-1 gives the whole variable domain EAGVAQSPRYKIIEKRQSVAFWCNPISGHATLYWYQQILGQGPKLLIQFQNNGVVDDSQLPKDRFSAERLKGVDSTLKIQPAKLEDSAVYLCASSFTTGTGTEAFFGQGTRLTVV.

The chain has TRBV28 and TRBJ1-5; D possibly corresponds to TRBD1 (6 bases). The V gene's germline CDR1 is MDHEN and CDR2 SYDVKM. The CDR3 loop spans 14 amino acids. V was cut by 6 bases and J by 4 bases, with 13 bases left in between. In nucleotides, the CDR3 is TGTGCCAGCAGGGCGGGGGGGACAAATCAGCCCCAGCATTTT. Amino acids: CASRAGGTNQPQHF.

CDR3 protein: CASSLGAGSNVLTF. Here the CDR3 DNA reads TGTGCCAGCAGCTTAGGGGCGGGTTCCAACGTCCTGACTTTC. The rearrangement joins TRBV7-9 to TRBJ2-6; tentatively, D is TRBD2 (5 bases). The CDR3 has 14 amino acids. The V gene lost 1 base and the J gene lost 8 bases, with 9 bases spanning the gap. Germline V lookup: CDR1 SEHNR, CDR2 FQNEAQ (reference sequence). The variable domain in full, with the rest retrieved from reference TRBV7-9 and TRBJ2-6, is DTGVSQNPRHKITKRGQNVTFRCDPISEHNRLYWYRQTLGQGPEFLTYFQNEAQLEKSRLLSDRFSAERPKGSFSTLEIQRTEQGDSAMYLCASSLGAGSNVLTFGAGSRLTVL.

The chain employs TRBV2 and TRBJ2-7, with D hard to call. Per germline, CDR1 SNHLY and CDR2 FYNNEI. There are 15 residues in the CDR3. V lost 8 bases to trimming and J lost 0 bases, with 17 bases between them. The chain's CDR3 is CASGGGGYSSYEQYF. Here the CDR3 DNA reads TGTGCCAGCGGCGGCGGCGGATATAGCTCCTACGAGCAGTACTTC.

The rearrangement links TRBV9 to TRBJ2-5; 11 positions match TRBD2. The J segment lost 5 bases and the V segment lost 3 bases, leaving 12 bases of the junction unmatched. The CDR3 is made up of 17 amino acids. Per germline, CDR1 SGDLS and CDR2 YYNGEE. The CDR3: CASSATGTSGYGETQYF. CDR3 DNA sequence: TGTGCCAGCAGCGCGACCGGGACTAGCGGCTATGGGGAGACCCAGTACTTC.

V gene TRBV7-2 combines with J gene TRBJ2-5; a possible D gene is TRBD2 (5 bases). The V end lost 4 bases, the J end lost 4 bases, and 10 bases lay between the germline ends. This CDR3 comprises 13 residues. The V gene's germline CDR1 is SGHTA and CDR2 FQGNSA. The CDR3 DNA reads TGTGCCAGCAGCTCACTAGTTTTAGAGACCCAGTACTTC. Its protein product is CASSSLVLETQYF.

CDR3 DNA sequence: TGCGCCAGCAGCTTTTCCCCAGGGGTTGGCACAGATACGCAGTATTTT. Residues: CASSFSPGVGTDTQYF. The rearrangement joins TRBV5-1 to TRBJ2-3, with D perhaps TRBD1 (6 bases). CDR3 length: 16 amino acids. Germline V CDR1 and CDR2: SGHRS, YFSETQ. The V end was cut by 2 bases, the J end by 1 base, with 14 bases between.

This chain uses TRBV19 with TRBJ1-1; no reliable D call. This CDR3 spans 14 amino acids. The germline V gene has CDR1 LNHDA and CDR2 SQIVND (reference sequence). Trimming removed 7 bases at V and 0 bases at J, with 12 bases between. DNA of the CDR3: TGTGCCAGTACCCGGACTGTCATGAACACTGAAGCTTTCTTT. Amino acid sequence: CASTRTVMNTEAFF.

In nucleotides, the CDR3 is TGTGCCAGCAGTTTCACCAGGGGGAGTAACTATGGCTACACCTTC. Encoded protein: CASSFTRGSNYGYTF. The chain is built from TRBV6-5 and TRBJ1-2; 7 nucleotides line up with TRBD1. This CDR3 contains 15 residues. Germline CDR1 and CDR2: MNHEY and SVGAGI. The ends lost 4 bases at V and 1 base at J; junction bases unmatched: 6.

This rearrangement joins TRBV6-4 to TRBJ2-5; D perhaps matches TRBD2 (5 bases). The CDR3 is 15 amino acids. Deletions cut 6 bases from V and 1 base from J, with 15 bases between. Germline-derived CDR1 and CDR2 are MRHNA and SNTAGT. DNA of the CDR3: TGTGCCAGCAGCCCACCAGAAGCGGCCCAAGAGACCCAGTACTTC. This codes for CASSPPEAAQETQYF.